The present TCR beta chain was sequenced within a study of blood T cell repertoires in COVID-19. Whole-study context: Samples representing acute and convalescent COVID-19 were sourced from the United States, Italy and Spain. PBMCs, B-cell-depleted T cells, or T cells were the source of the cDNA or gDNA that made up the material.

Trimming pared 4 bases from V and 4 bases from J, leaving 10 bases between. This CDR3 contains 12 residues. CDR1 SQVTM and CDR2 ANQGSEA come from the germline V gene. One Seattle source followed patients from active infection through their disease course. In the source study's methods: The assay estimated nucleated cells by amplifying reference gene primers. Sequencing used immunoSEQ multiplex PCR; TCRdb keeps in-frame clones, though not all of them. V, J and clone size derive from that table, while D and trimming were established from the DNA sequence. This table holds approximately 40,000 clones, roughly nine tenths found once.

The genes are TRBV29-1 and TRBJ1-2, with a weak D call TRBD1 (6 bases). The TCR sequence derives from a man aged 55 to 70 with COVID-19, enrolled during active disease. The sample was peripheral blood. Here the CDR3 reads CSVAGDGYGYTF. CDR3 DNA sequence: TGCAGCGTTGCAGGGGATGGCTATGGCTACACCTTC. The full variable domain, completed using reference TRBV29-1 and TRBJ1-2, is SAVISQKPSRDICQRGTSLTIQCQVDSQVTMMFWYRQQPGQSLTLIATANQGSEATYESGFVIDKFPISRPNLTFSTLTVSNMSPEDSSIYLCSVAGDGYGYTFGSGTRLTVV.